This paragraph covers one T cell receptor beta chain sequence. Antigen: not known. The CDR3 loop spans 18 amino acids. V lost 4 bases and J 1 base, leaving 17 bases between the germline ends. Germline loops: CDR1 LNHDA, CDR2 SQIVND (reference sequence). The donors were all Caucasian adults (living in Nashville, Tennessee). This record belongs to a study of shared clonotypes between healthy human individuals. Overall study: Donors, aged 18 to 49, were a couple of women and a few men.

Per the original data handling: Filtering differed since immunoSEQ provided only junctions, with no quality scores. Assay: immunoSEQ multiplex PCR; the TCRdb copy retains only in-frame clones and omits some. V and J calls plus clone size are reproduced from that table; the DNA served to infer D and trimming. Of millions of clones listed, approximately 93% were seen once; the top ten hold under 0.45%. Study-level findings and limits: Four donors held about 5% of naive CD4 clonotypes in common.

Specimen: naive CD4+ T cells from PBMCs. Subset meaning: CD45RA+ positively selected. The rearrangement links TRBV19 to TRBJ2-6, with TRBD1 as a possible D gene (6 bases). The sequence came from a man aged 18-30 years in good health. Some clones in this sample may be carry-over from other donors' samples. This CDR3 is CASSTVRDTRSGANVLTF. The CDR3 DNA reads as TGTGCCAGTAGTACTGTCCGGGACACTAGGTCTGGGGCCAACGTCCTGACTTTC.